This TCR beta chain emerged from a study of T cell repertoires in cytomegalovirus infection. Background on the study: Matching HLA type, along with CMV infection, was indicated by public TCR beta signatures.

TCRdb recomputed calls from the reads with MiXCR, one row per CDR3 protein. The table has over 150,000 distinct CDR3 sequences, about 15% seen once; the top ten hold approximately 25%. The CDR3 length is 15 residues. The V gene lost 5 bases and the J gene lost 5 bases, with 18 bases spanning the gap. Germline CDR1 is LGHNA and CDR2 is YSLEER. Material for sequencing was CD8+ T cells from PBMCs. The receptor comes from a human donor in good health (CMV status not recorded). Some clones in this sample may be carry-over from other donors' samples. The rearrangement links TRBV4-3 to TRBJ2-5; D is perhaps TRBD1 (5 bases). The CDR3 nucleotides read TGCGCCAGCAGCTTTGACAGCCTCCAAGGGGAGACCCAGTACTTC. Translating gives CASSFDSLQGETQYF.